This T cell receptor (beta chain) is drawn from a study of T cells in Graves' hyperthyroidism and ophthalmopathy (dated by TCRdb to the late 2010s). For the wider study: Peripheral blood was sampled at the time of initial diagnosis, prior to any treatment. A discovery cohort of fewer than 110 patients, roughly 43 with Graves' ophthalmopathy and under 60 with stable Graves' hyperthyroidism, was used to find distinguishing TCR V-J signatures. Prospective prediction of ophthalmopathy was tested in an independent validation cohort of approximately 18 hyperthyroidism patients and around 16 patients who later progressed to ophthalmopathy. For training and testing, the 100 or so patients in the discovery cohort were randomly divided in a 7:3 ratio. The study also compared thyroid tissue and blood T-cell repertoires from more than 5 Graves' hyperthyroidism patients. After sampling, hyperthyroidism patients received methimazole starting at 30 mg daily, and ophthalmopathy patients received high-dose intravenous methylprednisolone. TCR Vbeta CDR3 sequencing of approximately 140 peripheral blood samples (under 45 ophthalmopathy, around 80 hyperthyroidism and roughly 17 progressor patients) is reported in the paper.

Graves' hyperthyroidism was defined as stable when no progression to ophthalmopathy occurred over 18 months of follow-up. Hyperthyroidism patients were aged 18 to 65 years and newly diagnosed, with disease duration of less than 2 months. Exclusion was applied to patients with uncontrolled infections, other autoimmune diseases, pregnancy or lactation. Diagnoses were established on the basis of clinical symptoms, serum thyroxine and TRAb, thyroid ultrasound, and orbital computed tomography. PBMCs were separated from 8 to 10 ml of fresh peripheral blood using Ficoll-Paque density gradient centrifugation. Total RNA was extracted with Trizol reagent, and quality was checked on an Agilent 2100 Bioanalyzer. Regarding this clonotype: Its antigen specificity is not known. The sample holds no much larger clone one base away, and base qualities are not on file.

The TCR beta CDR3 regions were amplified from RNA transcripts. A first-round RT-PCR of the TCR CDR3 used the HTBI primer set with the Qiagen OneStep RT-PCR kit. Libraries were constructed in a second round of multiplex PCR, after which size selection and purification were carried out. Paired-end sequencing of the libraries was performed with 100 bp reads on an Illumina HiSeq2000. For the original study's pipeline: SOAPnuke was used to process the raw data, with reads discarded if the reads contained adapters or uncalled bases, had a mean Phred below 15, or lacked an exact constant-primer or identifier match. COPE v1.2.5 was used to merge high-quality paired reads, and clonotypes were defined as unique nucleotide sequences. Clonotypes were aligned to IMGT TRBV, TRBD and TRBJ reference segments using MiTCR v1.1. Analysis was restricted to V-J combinations with a frequency above 0.0001, which covered roughly 99% of repertoires. A TCS score was defined as the ratio of F50 (clonal expansion) to E x V (chaos), with BLOSUM62-based TCRdist applied between CDR3 peptides within each V-J. Welch's t-statistics and random forest reduced roughly 530 V-J features to 13, which were used in a naive Bayes classifier (R e1071). The similarity between thyroid and blood repertoires was quantified using the Morisita-Horn index. In TCRdb, the public reads were trimmed at Q25 with fastp and aligned with MiXCR, with productive beta chains retained. Every CDR3 protein is listed once, alongside the most common genes and DNA of its rows. The V and J calls were determined by TCRdb, not by the authors. The sample includes nearly 750,000 distinct CDR3 sequences, with just over 35% observed a single time. Roughly 31% of the sample comes from the top ten.

The CDR3 holds 14 amino acids from the cysteine to the phenylalanine. CDR3 DNA only is kept here, 42 bases in frame from base 1. Trimming costs V 1 base and J 0 bases, and their ends lie 6 bases apart. CDR1 LGHDT and CDR2 YNNKEL are derived from the germline V gene (reference sequence). General findings and caveats noted by the study authors: Sample size was not statistically predetermined, and investigators were not blinded to group allocation. A 13 V-J signature model separated ophthalmopathy from stable hyperthyroidism, with approximately 87% sensitivity and 81.08% specificity in cross-validation and 80%/75% in testing. During validation, the model predicted progression to ophthalmopathy a median of approximately 7 months ahead of onset, with almost 71% sensitivity and 72% to 80% specificity. Blood samples also contained most of the expanded thyroid clonotypes (frequency above 0.001), which suggests that blood repertoires may reflect thyroid immune responses.

This TCR derives from a woman between 35 and 50 years old with Graves' hyperthyroidism. The chain is made from TRBV3-1 and TRBJ1-1; TRBD1 could be the D gene, as 5 bases match. The sample taken for sequencing was blood. The CDR3: CASSQVTVNTEAFF. Read as DNA, the sequence is TGTGCCAGCAGCCAAGTGACAGTGAACACTGAAGCTTTCTTT.